Presented here are 31 T cell receptor beta chains from one specimen sequenced in a study of regulatory T cells in long-lasting Graves disease. Arm-PCR with iRepertoire HTBI primers amplified the CDR3 regions for these TCR beta libraries. TCRdb reanalysed the multiplex PCR reads using MiXCR and keeps one entry per CDR3 protein. Among some 490,000 distinct CDR3 sequences listed, approximately 12% were seen once. Time point denoted: newly diagnosed GD, antithyroid drugs for less than 3 months. Preparation of the TCR library used RNA extracted from PBMCs. The same sample was also used in a study of T cells in Graves' hyperthyroidism and ophthalmopathy.

The specimen was peripheral blood mononuclear cells (PBMCs), collected at new diagnosis, from a patient treated with antithyroid drugs. The receptors shown here come from a woman under 40 with Graves disease.

The chain uses TRBV20-1 and TRBJ1-5; D call uncertain. The CDR3 is 14 residues long. The germline gives CDR1 DFQATT, CDR2 SNEGSKA (reference sequence). V lost 3 bases to trimming and J lost 4 bases, with 13 bases between them. DNA for the CDR3: TGCAGTGCTAGTCTACGGGCGTCTAATCAGCCCCAGCATTTT. As protein: CSASLRASNQPQHF.

In this sample, this clonotype turned up a few times. Given a far larger clone just one base away, this is likely a sequencing read error. Given the absence of the conserved phenylalanine or tryptophan at the CDR3 end, a read error is likely. The chain uses TRBV6-2 or TRBV6-3 and TRBJ2-1; no reliable D call. Germline V CDR1 and CDR2: MNHEY, SVGEGT. This CDR3 contains 11 residues. V was clipped by 4 bases and J by 5 bases, with 3 bases between them. CDR3 residues: CASSSDNEQFL. DNA of the CDR3: TGTGCCAGCAGTTCAGACAATGAGCAGTTCCTC.

This clonotype appeared a few times. This chain joins TRBV5-5 and TRBJ2-7, with 8 bases matching TRBD2. J gave up 5 bases and V 2 bases, and 12 bases lay outside the gene matches. This CDR3 is built from 16 residues. CDR1 is SGHKS and CDR2 is YYEKEE in the germline V gene (reference sequence). In DNA, the CDR3 is TGTGCCAGCAGCTTTGGGCCCGGCGGCGGGAGGAACGAGCAGTACTTC. This translates into CASSFGPGGGRNEQYF.

With regard to this clonotype: A read error may be the cause here, since a much bigger clone is one base away. The rearrangement links TRBV20-1 to TRBJ2-7; a possible D gene is TRBD1 (5 bases). The V gene's germline CDR1 is DFQATT and CDR2 SNEGSKA (reference sequence). The CDR3 spans 13 residues. CDR3 protein: CSAHYRSSCEQYF. The CDR3 region has the DNA TGCAGTGCCCACTACAGGTCCTCCTGCGAGCAGTACTTC.

This clonotype was seen many times. This chain uses TRBV28 with TRBJ2-1, with D unclear. CDR1 and CDR2 (germline): MDHEN, SYDVKM. The CDR3 extends over 14 amino acids. Trimming took 1 base from V and 0 from J, leaving 4 bases between them. CDR3 sequence: CASSLSSSYNEQFF. CDR3 coding DNA: TGTGCCAGCAGTTTATCGAGCTCCTACAATGAGCAGTTCTTC.

This clonotype was observed a few times. V is TRBV7-2 and J is TRBJ2-1; tentatively, D is TRBD1 (6 bases). The CDR3 runs 15 residues. Trimming left V 6 bases short and J 8 bases short, with 20 bases between. Germline V CDR1 and CDR2: SGHTA, FQGNSA. CDR3 DNA: TGTGCCAGCAGATCCCCAAGCGACAGGCCCCATGAGCAGTTCTTC. This codes for CASRSPSDRPHEQFF.

This clonotype was counted ten times or more. The chain employs TRBV12-3 or TRBV12-4 and TRBJ1-6; D not resolved. The CDR3 covers 18 residues. The V gene lost 4 bases and the J gene lost 3 bases, with 19 bases spanning the gap. CDR3 bases: TGTGCCAGCAGTTCGGCCTTCGGATCGGGATACTATAATTCACCCCTCCACTTT. This sequence encodes CASSSAFGSGYYNSPLHF.

At least ten counts were recorded for this clonotype. V is TRBV2 and J is TRBJ2-1, with unresolved D. Germline values: CDR1 SNHLY, CDR2 FYNNEI. The CDR3 length is 12 residues. Deletions cut 5 bases from V and 3 bases from J, with 5 bases between. This chain's CDR3 is CASSNHYNEQFF. In DNA form, the CDR3 reads TGTGCCAGCAGTAACCACTACAATGAGCAGTTCTTC.

This clonotype was seen repeatedly, ten times or more. The CDR3 DNA reads as TGTGCCAGCAGCCCCCAGGGACTCGCGGGGGATACGCAGTATTTT. Protein: CASSPQGLAGDTQYF. The V and J genes are TRBV28 and TRBJ2-3, with D perhaps matching TRBD2 (6 bases). The CDR3 is 15 residues long. The V end lost 6 bases, the J end lost 6 bases, and 19 bases lay between the germline ends. Germline lookup yields CDR1 MDHEN and CDR2 SYDVKM.

There are many counts of this clonotype. V gene TRBV29-1 combines with J gene TRBJ1-6; no clear D. CDR1 is SQVTM and CDR2 is ANQGSEA in the germline V gene. CDR3 length equals 13 residues. V was shortened by 3 bases and J by 8 bases, with 11 bases between the two germline ends. The DNA for the CDR3 is TGCAGCGTTGAGTCCCCGGCGGATTCACCCCTCCACTTT. This translates into CSVESPADSPLHF.

This clonotype occurred many times. This chain joins TRBV3-1 and TRBJ2-3, with a weak D call TRBD2 (6 bases). This CDR3 contains 16 residues. Germline V gene sequence: CDR1 LGHDT, CDR2 YNNKEL (reference sequence). Trimming left V 0 bases short and J 0 bases short, with 10 bases between. CDR3 sequence: CASSQDSGSSTDTQYF. DNA of the CDR3: TGTGCCAGCAGCCAAGATAGCGGAAGTAGCACAGATACGCAGTATTTT.

This clonotype was counted ten times or more. This chain connects TRBV28 to TRBJ1-1; no clear D gene. Germline CDR1 MDHEN, CDR2 SYDVKM. The CDR3 loop spans 12 amino acids. The V end lost 5 bases, the J end lost 5 bases, and 9 bases lay between the germline ends. DNA of the CDR3: TGTGCCAGCAGTCCGGACTCAACTGAAGCTTTCTTT. It yields the protein CASSPDSTEAFF.

This clonotype has just a few counts. The V call is TRBV10-3, the J call TRBJ2-3; 8 positions match TRBD2. This CDR3 is 15 amino acids long. V dropped 6 bases and J dropped 4; count of bases not matched to a gene: 9. Germline V gives CDR1 ENHRY, CDR2 SYGVKD. This chain's CDR3 is CAIRAGGGSPDTQYF. CDR3 nucleotides: TGTGCCATCAGGGCGGGCGGGGGGAGCCCAGATACGCAGTATTTT.

This clonotype was counted many times. The gene calls are TRBV28 and TRBJ1-3, with D possibly TRBD1 on 5 matching bases. CDR1 and CDR2 (germline): MDHEN, SYDVKM. This CDR3 comprises 17 residues. Trimming cost V 5 bases and J 4 bases, with 21 bases left between them. For the CDR3, the DNA is TGTGCCAGCAGTCCACGAAGTTACACACAGGTGGGAAACACCATATATTTT. Amino acid sequence: CASSPRSYTQVGNTIYF.

There are a few counts of this clonotype. Written as DNA, the CDR3 is TGCAGTGCTAGAACGGGGAACTATGGCTACACCTTC. This gives the protein CSARTGNYGYTF. The rearrangement uses TRBV20-1 and TRBJ1-2; D remains ambiguous. V dropped 2 bases and J dropped 2 bases, with 6 bases sitting between them. The CDR3 is made up of 12 amino acids. The germline CDR1 and CDR2 sequences are DFQATT and SNEGSKA (reference sequence).

V and J are TRBV6-1 and TRBJ1-4; possible D gene TRBD1, 5 bases. Germline lookup yields CDR1 MNHNS and CDR2 SASEGT. Trimming took 5 bases from V and 8 from J, leaving 21 bases between them. The CDR3 runs to 16 residues. The CDR3 bases are TGTGCCAGCAGTCTACGATCGGGGAGCGGGGACGAAAAACTGTTTTTT. Protein sequence: CASSLRSGSGDEKLFF.

The chain joins TRBV4-1 to TRBJ2-7; 9 nucleotides line up with TRBD1. Germline values: CDR1 MGHRA, CDR2 YSYEKL. This CDR3 comprises 15 residues. Unmatched junction bases numbered 4, after V lost 3 bases and J lost 1 base. Here the CDR3 reads CASSHPGQGSYEQYF. In DNA form, the CDR3 reads TGCGCCAGCAGCCACCCGGGACAGGGTTCCTACGAGCAGTACTTC.

The table lists this clonotype with many counts. The chain is built from TRBV7-2 and TRBJ2-2; TRBD2 is a possible D gene (6 bases). Trimming left V 4 bases short and J 3 bases short, with 15 bases between. The CDR3 contains 16 residues. The germline V gene has CDR1 SGHTA and CDR2 FQGNSA. CDR3 sequence: CASSYRRVWDTGELFF. CDR3 nucleotides: TGTGCCAGCAGCTATCGGAGGGTGTGGGACACCGGGGAGCTGTTTTTT.

V usage is TRBV6-1 and J usage is TRBJ2-6; 11 bases align to TRBD1. The CDR3 has 16 amino acids. The ends lost 3 bases at V and 12 bases at J; junction bases unmatched: 10. The germline gives CDR1 MNHNS, CDR2 SASEGT. The CDR3 nucleotides are TGTGCCAGCAGTGACCCCCGGGACAGGGGGACCGGCGTCCTGACTTTC. Amino acids: CASSDPRDRGTGVLTF.

This clonotype was observed many times. The genes are TRBV2 and TRBJ2-7; weak D call: TRBD1 (6 bases). The CDR3 is 13 amino acids. The V and J ends lost 4 bases and 10 bases respectively, with 17 bases between them. Per germline, CDR1 SNHLY and CDR2 FYNNEI. The CDR3 DNA reads TGTGCCAGCAGTGGGGACACACGAGTAAGACAGTACTTC. It is translated as CASSGDTRVRQYF.

This chain joins TRBV27 and TRBJ2-3; unclear D gene. Trimming removed 4 bases from V and 5 bases from J, with 16 bases in between. This CDR3 comprises 15 residues. In germline, CDR1 is MNHEY, CDR2 SMNVEV (reference sequence). Written as DNA, the CDR3 is TGTGCCAGCAGTTCGACCTCCGACCGCATAGATACGCAGTATTTT. Its protein is CASSSTSDRIDTQYF.

This clonotype was picked up many times. The gene calls are TRBV7-2 and TRBJ2-1; perhaps TRBD1 as D (5 bases). The germline V and J ends were trimmed by 3 bases and 2 bases, with 14 bases remaining between them. This CDR3 is 16 amino acids long. CDR1 and CDR2 from the germline V gene are SGHTA and FQGNSA. In DNA, the CDR3 is TGTGCCAGCAGCTTCTGGCGGCAGGGCGCCTACAATGAGCAGTTCTTC. Protein sequence: CASSFWRQGAYNEQFF.

This clonotype appeared many times. This sequence joins TRBV10-3 and TRBJ1-2; no reliable D call. Looked up from germline, CDR1 is ENHRY and CDR2 is SYGVKD. The CDR3 is made up of 15 amino acids. The ends were cut back, 3 bases at V and 8 bases at J, with 19 bases in the middle. The CDR3 protein is CAISDFVGPAGGYTF. CDR3 DNA: TGTGCCATCAGTGACTTTGTCGGGCCCGCCGGAGGCTACACCTTC.

Many counts were recorded for this clonotype. This rearrangement joins TRBV20-1 to TRBJ1-5; TRBD1 might be the D (5 bases). The germline gives CDR1 DFQATT, CDR2 SNEGSKA (reference sequence). The CDR3 runs to 13 residues. Trimming removed 5 bases at V and 0 bases at J, with 8 bases between. The CDR3 is CSASGGSNQPQHF. The CDR3 region has the DNA TGCAGTGCTTCCGGGGGTAGCAATCAGCCCCAGCATTTT.

The sample holds many counts of this clonotype. The J gene is TRBJ2-1, the V gene TRBV30; 11 positions agree with TRBD2. V trimming: 4 bases; J trimming: 2 bases; junction bases outside the gene matches: 4. Germline V lookup: CDR1 GTSNPN, CDR2 SVGIG (reference sequence). This CDR3 is built from 15 residues. This CDR3 is CAWTPGLAAYNEQFF. The CDR3 DNA is TGTGCCTGGACACCGGGACTAGCGGCCTACAATGAGCAGTTCTTC.

This clonotype was picked up many times. The chain joins TRBV2 to TRBJ1-1, with a tentative D call TRBD1 (5 bases). V was trimmed by 7 bases and J by 5 bases, leaving 14 bases between them. There are 13 residues in the CDR3. In germline, CDR1 is SNHLY, CDR2 FYNNEI. The CDR3 DNA reads as TGTGCCAGCACTGAGACCGGGGCTACTGAAGCTTTCTTT. Residues: CASTETGATEAFF. The full variable domain, rest sourced from reference TRBV2 and TRBJ1-1, is EPEVTQTPSHQVTQMGQEVILRCVPISNHLYFYWYRQILGQKVEFLVSFYNNEISEKSEIFDDQFSVERPDGSNFTLKIRSTKLEDSAMYFCASTETGATEAFFGQGTRLTVV.

This clonotype was counted at least ten times. This chain joins TRBV6-1 and TRBJ2-7; maybe TRBD2 (6 bases). V gave up 5 bases and J gave up 3 bases, with 14 bases separating them. CDR1 and CDR2 (germline): MNHNS, SASEGT. This CDR3 contains 14 residues. This chain's CDR3 is CASSTPTRFYEQYF. In DNA form, the CDR3 reads TGTGCCAGCAGTACTCCGACTAGGTTCTACGAGCAGTACTTC.

This chain joins TRBV6-1 and TRBJ2-1, with 15 positions matching TRBD2. The V segment lost 0 bases and the J segment 6 bases; nucleotides outside the gene matches: 12. This CDR3 has 20 amino acids. From germline, CDR1 is MNHNS and CDR2 SASEGT. In nucleotides, the CDR3 is TGTGCCAGCAGTGAAGCGCGGACTAGCGGGAGGGCCCTTATAGGCAATGAGCAGTTCTTC. Translated, it gives CASSEARTSGRALIGNEQFF.

This clonotype has ten or more counts. The chain joins TRBV19 to TRBJ1-1; D possibly corresponds to TRBD1 (6 bases). CDR1 LNHDA and CDR2 SQIVND come from the germline V gene (reference sequence). The CDR3 totals 14 residues. With 3 bases removed from V and 5 bases from J, the gap between germline ends came to 13 bases. CDR3: CASSMQGPGTEAFF. CDR3 bases: TGTGCCAGTAGTATGCAGGGGCCGGGGACTGAAGCTTTCTTT.

This clonotype has a count of ten or more. The V call is TRBV20-1, the J call TRBJ2-1; 10 bases are a match to TRBD2. V was pared by 0 bases and J by 8 bases, with 7 bases of the junction left unmatched. This CDR3 spans 15 amino acids. Germline V gene lookup returns CDR1 DFQATT and CDR2 SNEGSKA (reference sequence). The CDR3, as DNA: TGCAGTGCTAGAGAGAGCGGGAGGGCCAACGATGAGCAGTTCTTC. This gives the protein CSARESGRANDEQFF.

This clonotype has at least ten counts. The CDR3 DNA sequence: TGTGCCAGCAGCGTAGTCCTCGGCGGGAACACTGAAGCTTTCTTT. Translation gives CASSVVLGGNTEAFF. V usage is TRBV9 and J usage is TRBJ1-1; no reliable D call. This CDR3 region has 15 residues. V was cut by 0 bases and J by 1 base, with 10 bases left in between. Germline values: CDR1 SGDLS, CDR2 YYNGEE.